Reported below is one TCR beta chain. The data are from a study of T cells expressing NK-cell markers. TCRdb reanalyzed the 5' RACE reads and collapses them to one entry per CDR3 protein, without DNA. The sample includes 120,000 to 150,000 distinct CDR3 sequences. This CDR3 has 14 amino acids. Germline V gene data show CDR1 as SGHVS and CDR2 as FQNEAQ. This chain connects TRBV7-8 to TRBJ1-1. Sequencing was done on a sample of blood T cells: a sorted CD56 or NKG2C T cell subset, CD4+ or CD8+ T cells, or bulk PBMC T cells (not recorded which). The receptor was isolated from a man younger than 35 in good health. The CDR3 region is CASSFRDEETEAFF.